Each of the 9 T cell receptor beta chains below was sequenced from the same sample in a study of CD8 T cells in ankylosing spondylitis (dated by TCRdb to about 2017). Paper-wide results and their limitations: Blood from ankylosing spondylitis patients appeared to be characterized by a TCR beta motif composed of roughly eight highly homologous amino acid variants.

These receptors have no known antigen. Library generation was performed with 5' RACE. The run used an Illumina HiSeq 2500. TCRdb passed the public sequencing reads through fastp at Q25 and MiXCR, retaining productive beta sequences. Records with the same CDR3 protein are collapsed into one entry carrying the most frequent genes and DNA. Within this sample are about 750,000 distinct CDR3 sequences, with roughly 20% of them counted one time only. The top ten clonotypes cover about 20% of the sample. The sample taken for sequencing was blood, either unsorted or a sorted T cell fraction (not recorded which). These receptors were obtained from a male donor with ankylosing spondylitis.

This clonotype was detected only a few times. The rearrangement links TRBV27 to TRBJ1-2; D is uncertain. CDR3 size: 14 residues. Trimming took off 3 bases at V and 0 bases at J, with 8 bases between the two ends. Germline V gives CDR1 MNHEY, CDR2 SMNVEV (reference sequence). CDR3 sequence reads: CASSFAPANYGYTF. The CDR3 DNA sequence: TGTGCCAGCAGTTTTGCCCCCGCTAACTATGGCTACACCTTC.

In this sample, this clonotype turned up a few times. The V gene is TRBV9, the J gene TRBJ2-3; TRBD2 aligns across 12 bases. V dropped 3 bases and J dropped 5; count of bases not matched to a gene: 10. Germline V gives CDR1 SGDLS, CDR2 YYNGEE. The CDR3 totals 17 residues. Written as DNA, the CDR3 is TGTGCCAGCAGCGCCACCCCTAGCGGGGGGGCGAAAGATACGCAGTATTTT. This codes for CASSATPSGGAKDTQYF.

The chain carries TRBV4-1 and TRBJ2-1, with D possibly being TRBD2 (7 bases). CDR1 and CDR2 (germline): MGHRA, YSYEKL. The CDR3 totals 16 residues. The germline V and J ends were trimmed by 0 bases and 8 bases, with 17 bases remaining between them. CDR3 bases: TGCGCCAGCAGCCAAGATGGGGGCGGGAGCAGTTATGAGCAGTTCTTC. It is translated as CASSQDGGGSSYEQFF.

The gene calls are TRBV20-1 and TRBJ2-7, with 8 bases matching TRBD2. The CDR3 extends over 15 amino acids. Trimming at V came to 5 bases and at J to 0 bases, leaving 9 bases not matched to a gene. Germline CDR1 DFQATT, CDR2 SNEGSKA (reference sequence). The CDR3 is CSAATSGLSSYEQYF. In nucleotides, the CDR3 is TGCAGTGCTGCCACTAGCGGCCTCAGCTCCTACGAGCAGTACTTC.

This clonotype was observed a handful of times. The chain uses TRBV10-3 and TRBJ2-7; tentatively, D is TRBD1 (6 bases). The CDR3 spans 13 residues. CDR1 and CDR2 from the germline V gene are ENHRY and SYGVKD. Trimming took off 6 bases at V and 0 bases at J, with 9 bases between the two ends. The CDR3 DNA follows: TGTGCCATCAGCCGGGACACCTCCTACGAGCAGTACTTC. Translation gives CAISRDTSYEQYF.

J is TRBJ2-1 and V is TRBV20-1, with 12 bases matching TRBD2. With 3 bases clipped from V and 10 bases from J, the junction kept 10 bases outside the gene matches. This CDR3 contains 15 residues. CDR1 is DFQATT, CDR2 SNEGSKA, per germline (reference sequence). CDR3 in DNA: TGCAGTGCTAGTCGGCCTAGCGGGAGGGCTCGAGAGCAGTTCTTC. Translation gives CSASRPSGRAREQFF.

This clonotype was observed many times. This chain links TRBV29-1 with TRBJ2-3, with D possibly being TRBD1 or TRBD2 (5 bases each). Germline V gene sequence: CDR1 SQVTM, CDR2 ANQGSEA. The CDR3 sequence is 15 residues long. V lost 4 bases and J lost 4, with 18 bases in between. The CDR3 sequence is CSVAPGRTNPDTQYF. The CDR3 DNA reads TGCAGCGTTGCCCCGGGACGGACAAATCCAGATACGCAGTATTTT.

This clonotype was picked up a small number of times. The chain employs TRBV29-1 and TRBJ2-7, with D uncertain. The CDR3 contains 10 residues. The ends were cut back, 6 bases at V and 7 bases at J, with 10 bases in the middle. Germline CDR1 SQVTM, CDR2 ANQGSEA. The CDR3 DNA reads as TGCAGCGTCCTCTTGGGGGAGCAGTACTTC. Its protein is CSVLLGEQYF.

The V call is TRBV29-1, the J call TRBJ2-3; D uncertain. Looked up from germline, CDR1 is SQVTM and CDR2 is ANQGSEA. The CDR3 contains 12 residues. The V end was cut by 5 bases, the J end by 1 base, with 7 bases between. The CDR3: CSVQSGTDTQYF. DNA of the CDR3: TGCAGCGTTCAATCAGGCACAGATACGCAGTATTTT.